This T cell receptor (beta chain) was recovered during a study of tumor-infiltrating lymphocytes in primary liver carcinoma. Overall study context: The patients had histopathologically diagnosed primary liver carcinoma, and their disease was treated by surgical resection. Stage T1-T3 N0M0 and a size of about 4 to 11 cm characterized the tumors.

This clonotype has a handful of counts. Its target is not known. Study conclusions and caveats: Lower overlap was observed for tumor-adjacent and tumor-blood pairs relative to tumor region pairs.

Reverse transcription of about 0.5 ug total RNA with a constant-region primer produced TCR beta cDNA. Construction of TCR beta libraries relied on three successive nested multiplex PCR rounds employing slightly modified ARM-PCR. The opening two PCR rounds, about 11 cycles each, paired TRBV1-TRBV30 forward primers with a C-beta reverse primer. TCRdb fed the multiplex PCR reads into MiXCR, producing one record per CDR3 protein. The data show about 310,000 distinct CDR3 sequences, 45% to 70% seen once. Extraction also yielded germline DNA, while blood RNA was obtained from unsorted whole blood. V lost 4 bases to trimming and J lost 5 bases; unmatched junction nucleotides: 7. This CDR3 is built from 15 residues. CDR1 and CDR2 (germline): MGHRA, YSYEKL.

The chain employs TRBV4-1 and TRBJ2-7, with TRBD1 matching 11 bases. The TCR sequence derives from a woman aged 30 to 39 with primary liver carcinoma and hepatitis B virus infection. Sample: peripheral blood. CDR3 DNA: TGCGCCAGCAGCCGGGACAGGGGGACTTTCGACGAGCAGTACTTC. Residues: CASSRDRGTFDEQYF.